This TCR beta chain was retrieved from a study of identical twins. This clonotype was seen a handful of times. Germline CDR1 reads DFQATT; CDR2 reads SNEGSKA (reference sequence). V shed 3 bases and J shed 1 base, with 9 bases lying between them. The CDR3 runs to 13 residues. Template switching added a universal primer site, and cDNA bore unique molecular identifiers. A single record per CDR3 protein comes from TCRdb applying MiXCR to the 5' RACE reads. The table lists around 680,000 distinct CDR3 sequences, around 8.6% of them singletons. The sample was also linked to a second study, of yellow fever vaccine responses in identical twins.

V is TRBV20-1 and J is TRBJ1-1; D is possibly TRBD1 (6 bases). The source material was PBMCs. The source is a woman younger than 35 in good health. CDR3 in amino acids: CSASGQTNTEAFF. The CDR3 region has the DNA TGCAGTGCTAGTGGACAGACGAACACTGAAGCTTTCTTT.